This T cell receptor (beta chain) was sequenced in a study of PD-1 blockade in classical Hodgkin lymphoma. Study conclusions and caveats: At baseline, newly diagnosed patients reportedly showed less TCR diversity than healthy donors.

The CDR3 has 15 residues. Trimming took 3 bases from V and 0 from J, leaving 12 bases between them. In germline, CDR1 is SGHKS, CDR2 YYEKEE (reference sequence). Turning to this clone: Its antigen is undetermined.

Sample time point: newly diagnosed, previously untreated cHL patient sample. Magnetic negative selection of thawed PBMCs was the method by which CD4+ T cells were purified. The method was immunoSEQ multiplex PCR; TCRdb's version includes in-frame clones alone and lacks a portion of them. The sample includes about 23,000 clones, more than 85% seen only once; the top ten take around 0.38%. The V and J genes are TRBV5-5 and TRBJ1-1; the D is unclear. The receptor's source is a human donor with classical Hodgkin lymphoma. Sequencing was done on a sample of CD4+ T cells from blood. The CDR3 loop is CASSSGGQLNTEAFF. The CDR3 nucleotides are TGTGCCAGCAGCTCTGGCGGTCAACTGAACACTGAAGCTTTCTTT.